These T cell receptor beta chains were read from a single sample in a study of blood T cell repertoires in COVID-19. TCRdb keeps only in-frame clones here, not all; method: immunoSEQ multiplex PCR. The profile shows around 94,000 clones, more than 75% of them singletons. The specimen sequenced was peripheral blood. The source of these receptors is a human donor in a cohort sampled during active COVID-19. Both conserved end residues are part of each CDR3. D genes are given only for firm matches. Part of the rows lack a size; the others show once, few, many or a class for expanded clones.

V	J	D	size	CDR3	DNA
TRBV5-1	TRBJ2-7	TRBD2	NA	CASSLLGTSGGEQYF	TGCGCCAGCAGCCTACTCGGGACTAGCGGGGGCGAGCAGTACTTC
TRBV7-9	TRBJ2-3	TRBD2	NA	CASSLGAGGATDTQYF	TGTGCCAGCAGCTTAGGAGCGGGGGGAGCTACAGATACGCAGTATTTT
TRBV5-1	TRBJ2-1	TRBD2	NA	CASATSGSYNEQFF	TGCGCCAGCGCGACTAGCGGCTCCTACAATGAGCAGTTCTTC
TRBV3-1/TRBV3-2	TRBJ1-2	NA	NA	CASSPGEVGGYTF	TGTGCCAGCAGCCCGGGGGAAGTTGGTGGCTACACCTTC
TRBV5-4	TRBJ2-5	NA	NA	CASSLSGEETQYF	TGTGCCAGCAGCTTGTCAGGGGAAGAGACCCAGTACTTC
TRBV28	TRBJ1-6	TRBD1	NA	CASRTTGIGSYNSPLHF	TGTGCCAGCAGGACGACAGGGATAGGGTCCTATAATTCACCCCTCCACTTT
TRBV2	TRBJ1-2	NA	NA	CASSAPGGIAGYTF	TGTGCCAGCAGTGCCCCCGGGGGGATTGCGGGCTACACCTTC
TRBV12-3/TRBV12-4	TRBJ1-1	NA	NA	CASTYFEDTEAFF	TGTGCCAGCACGTATTTCGAGGACACTGAAGCTTTCTTT
TRBV2	TRBJ1-4	NA	NA	CASMDRGNEKLFF	TGTGCCAGCATGGACAGAGGAAACGAAAAACTGTTTTTT
TRBV10-1	TRBJ1-1	NA	NA	CASSESKANTEAFF	TGCGCCAGCAGTGAGTCGAAAGCGAACACTGAAGCTTTCTTT
TRBV7-2	TRBJ2-3	TRBD2	NA	CASSLGGGADTQYF	TGTGCCAGCAGCTTAGGCGGGGGGGCAGATACGCAGTATTTT
TRBV12-3/TRBV12-4	TRBJ2-1	TRBD2	NA	CAEAGGHNEQFF	TGTGCAGAAGCGGGGGGGCACAATGAGCAGTTCTTC
TRBV2	TRBJ1-6	TRBD1	NA	CASSDPPTGALYNSPLHF	TGTGCCAGCAGTGATCCCCCGACAGGGGCCCTCTATAATTCACCCCTCCACTTT
TRBV5-1	TRBJ1-1	NA	NA	CASSLGGYDTEAFF	TGCGCCAGCAGCTTGGGAGGGTATGACACTGAAGCTTTCTTT
TRBV7-2	TRBJ2-2	NA	NA	CASSIDSRISTGELFF	TGTGCCAGCAGTATAGACTCGAGAATTTCCACCGGGGAGCTGTTTTTT
TRBV7-2	TRBJ2-4	NA	NA	CASSRRGSPGAKNIQYF	TGTGCCAGCAGCCGTAGGGGGTCCCCCGGGGCCAAAAACATTCAGTACTTC
TRBV3-1/TRBV3-2	TRBJ2-5	TRBD2	NA	CASSQRVLAGGTQETQYF	TGTGCCAGCAGCCAGAGAGTGCTAGCGGGGGGAACCCAAGAGACCCAGTACTTC
TRBV4-3	TRBJ1-1	NA	few	CASSLWEGAEAFF	TGCGCCAGCAGCCTATGGGAGGGCGCTGAAGCTTTCTTT
TRBV5-4	TRBJ1-5	NA	NA	CASSLDRNNQPQHF	TGTGCCAGCAGCTTGGACAGAAACAATCAGCCCCAGCATTTT
TRBV2	TRBJ1-4	NA	NA	CASRLTGTANEKLFF	TGTGCCAGCCGCTTAACCGGGACTGCCAATGAAAAACTGTTTTTT
TRBV15	TRBJ2-1	TRBD2	NA	CATSGGTSIYNEQFF	TGTGCCACCAGCGGCGGGACTAGTATTTACAATGAGCAGTTCTTC
TRBV5-4	TRBJ1-4	TRBD1	once	CASSLGDRGNEKLFF	TGTGCCAGCAGCTTGGGGGACAGGGGAAATGAAAAACTGTTTTTT
TRBV7-3	TRBJ2-7	NA	NA	CASSPARGGTLYEQYF	TGTGCCAGCAGTCCTGCTAGGGGGGGCACACTCTACGAGCAGTACTTC
TRBV6-5	TRBJ2-3	NA	NA	CASRTEDYPTDTQYF	TGTGCCAGCAGAACTGAAGACTATCCCACAGATACGCAGTATTTT
TRBV7-9	TRBJ1-5	TRBD1	few	CASSQDRVGSNQPQHF	TGTGCCAGCAGCCAGGACAGGGTGGGTAGCAATCAGCCCCAGCATTTT
TRBV3-1/TRBV3-2	TRBJ2-5	NA	NA	CASSQPGVPDGTQYF	TGTGCCAGCAGCCAACCCGGGGTGCCGGATGGGACCCAGTACTTC
TRBV5-1	TRBJ1-4	NA	NA	CASSLDSSNEKLFF	TGCGCCAGCAGCTTGGACAGCTCTAATGAAAAACTGTTTTTT
TRBV6-2/TRBV6-3	TRBJ1-2	NA	NA	CASSSDNNYGYTF	TGTGCCAGCAGTTCGGACAACAACTATGGCTACACCTTC
TRBV4-1	TRBJ2-7	TRBD1	once	CASSQPKTGDNEQYF	TGCGCCAGCAGCCAACCTAAGACAGGGGACAACGAGCAGTACTTC
TRBV5-1	TRBJ2-5	TRBD2	NA	CASSLAGTSGGYQETQYF	TGCGCCAGCAGCTTGGCCGGCACTAGCGGGGGGTACCAAGAGACCCAGTACTTC
TRBV7-9	TRBJ1-4	TRBD1	NA	CASSLWSGTGGAYNEKLFF	TGTGCCAGCAGCTTATGGTCGGGGACAGGGGGCGCATATAATGAAAAACTGTTTTTT
TRBV6-1	TRBJ1-4	NA	NA	CASSDVRVGGHNEKLFF	TGTGCCAGCAGTGATGTAAGGGTTGGGGGCCATAATGAAAAACTGTTTTTT
TRBV4-3	TRBJ1-5	NA	few	CASSQAYFGRRGNQPQHF	TGCGCCAGCAGCCAAGCGTATTTCGGACGGAGGGGAAATCAGCCCCAGCATTTT
TRBV12-3/TRBV12-4	TRBJ1-2	NA	NA	CASSFGNYGYTF	TGTGCCAGCAGTTTCGGTAACTATGGCTACACCTTC
TRBV11-2	TRBJ2-4	TRBD1	NA	CASSLNRDRGREYF	TGTGCCAGCAGCTTGAACCGGGACAGGGGGCGGGAGTACTTC
TRBV12-3/TRBV12-4	TRBJ2-2	NA	once	CASSSANTGELFF	TGTGCCAGCAGTTCAGCGAACACCGGGGAGCTGTTTTTT
TRBV18	TRBJ2-5	TRBD1	once	CASSDRDRGRETQYF	TGTGCCAGCTCAGACCGGGACAGGGGGCGAGAGACCCAGTACTTC
TRBV4-1	TRBJ1-4	NA	NA	CASSRPGSNEEKLFF	TGCGCCAGCAGCCGCCCTGGGAGTAATGAGGAAAAACTGTTTTTT
TRBV4-2	TRBJ2-7	TRBD1	NA	CASSQAHGQALYEQYF	TGTGCCAGCAGCCAAGCCCACGGACAGGCGCTTTACGAGCAGTACTTC
TRBV5-4	TRBJ2-2	TRBD2	NA	CASSSPMGGANTGELFF	TGTGCCAGCAGCTCGCCCATGGGAGGGGCGAACACCGGGGAGCTGTTTTTT
TRBV5-1	TRBJ1-3	NA	NA	CASSLDGGGSGNTIYF	TGCGCCAGCAGCTTGGACGGCGGGGGGTCTGGAAACACCATATATTTT
TRBV7-9	TRBJ2-1	TRBD2	NA	CASSRSGGANEQFF	TGTGCCAGCAGCCGCAGCGGGGGGGCAAATGAGCAGTTCTTC
TRBV27	TRBJ2-7	TRBD1	NA	CASSATGLTSYEQYF	TGTGCCAGCAGTGCGACAGGGCTAACTTCCTACGAGCAGTACTTC
TRBV4-1	TRBJ1-4	NA	NA	CASSQEAVGKLFF	TGCGCCAGCAGCCAAGAGGCCGTTGGAAAACTGTTTTTT
TRBV7-3	TRBJ2-3	NA	NA	CASSFSGPTDTQYF	TGTGCCAGCAGCTTTAGCGGACCCACAGATACGCAGTATTTT
TRBV2	TRBJ1-1	TRBD1	NA	CASSRQGLDTEAFF	TGTGCCAGCAGTCGACAGGGGTTAGACACTGAAGCTTTCTTT
TRBV28	TRBJ2-7	NA	NA	CASSPRGSTYEQYF	TGTGCCAGCAGCCCTAGGGGGTCGACCTACGAGCAGTACTTC
TRBV5-1	TRBJ2-5	TRBD1	NA	CASKGAQETQYF	TGCGCCAGCAAGGGGGCCCAAGAGACCCAGTACTTC
TRBV7-2	TRBJ2-7	NA	NA	CASSVSKSNEQYF	TGTGCCAGCAGCGTTAGTAAGTCAAACGAGCAGTACTTC
TRBV18	TRBJ2-5	NA	NA	CASSPPIGQQKILVDSQETQYF	TGTGCCAGCTCACCACCGATCGGACAGCAGAAGATACTGGTGGATTCCCAAGAGACCCAGTACTTC
TRBV5-1	TRBJ1-4	NA	NA	CASSLGGAGNEKLFF	TGCGCCAGCAGCTTGGGGGGCGCAGGTAATGAAAAACTGTTTTTT
TRBV15	TRBJ2-1	TRBD2	NA	CATSRDGRRGAHNEQFF	TGTGCCACCAGCAGAGATGGTAGGCGGGGGGCCCACAATGAGCAGTTCTTC
TRBV7-3	TRBJ2-2	TRBD2	NA	CASSPTSDGELFF	TGTGCCAGCAGCCCTACTAGCGATGGGGAGCTGTTTTTT
TRBV5-5	TRBJ1-6	NA	NA	CASSSLSNSPLHF	TGTGCCAGCAGCTCCCTATCTAATTCACCCCTCCACTTT
TRBV6-5	TRBJ1-2	NA	few	CASSYSGGDPRGYTF	TGTGCCAGCAGTTACTCAGGGGGGGACCCTAGGGGCTACACCTTC
TRBV5-1	TRBJ2-7	TRBD2	NA	CASSLSAGRGGEQYF	TGCGCCAGCAGCTTGTCGGCGGGGAGGGGAGGCGAGCAGTACTTC
TRBV5-6	TRBJ1-1	TRBD1	NA	CASSLPRTGGRDTEAFF	TGTGCCAGCAGCCTACCACGGACAGGGGGTCGGGACACTGAAGCTTTCTTT
TRBV18	TRBJ1-2	TRBD1	NA	CASSPRRDRFYGYTF	TGTGCCAGCTCACCACGGCGGGACAGGTTCTATGGCTACACCTTC